Reported below is one T cell receptor beta chain. Antigen unknown. These data come from a study of cytomegalovirus exposure and HLA in healthy donors. The wider study: The same platform used for the 500 to 850 first-cohort repertoires was also used for the 120 or so validation repertoires, as a later analysis reported.

Separation from the roughly 600-subject first cohort characterized the roughly 110-subject validation cohort, to which the donors belonged. Trimming removed 1 base at V and 10 bases at J, with 17 bases between. From germline, CDR1 is SGHDN and CDR2 FVKESK. This CDR3 spans 15 amino acids. The protocol was immunoSEQ multiplex PCR, while the TCRdb copy is restricted to in-frame clones and leaves out a portion. The sample has roughly 200,000 clones, approximately 84% seen once; the top ten hold approximately 2.9%. Study-wide results and limits: Cytomegalovirus association was listed for 150 or so TCR beta chains.

The V call is TRBV14, the J call TRBJ2-1; possibly TRBD2 for D (6 bases). The clonotype originates from a woman aged 18-35 years in good health and CMV-seropositive. Sample: PBMCs. CDR3 in amino acids: CASSQGRTIQLEQFF. CDR3 DNA: TGTGCCAGCAGCCAAGGTCGGACTATACAATTAGAGCAGTTCTTC.